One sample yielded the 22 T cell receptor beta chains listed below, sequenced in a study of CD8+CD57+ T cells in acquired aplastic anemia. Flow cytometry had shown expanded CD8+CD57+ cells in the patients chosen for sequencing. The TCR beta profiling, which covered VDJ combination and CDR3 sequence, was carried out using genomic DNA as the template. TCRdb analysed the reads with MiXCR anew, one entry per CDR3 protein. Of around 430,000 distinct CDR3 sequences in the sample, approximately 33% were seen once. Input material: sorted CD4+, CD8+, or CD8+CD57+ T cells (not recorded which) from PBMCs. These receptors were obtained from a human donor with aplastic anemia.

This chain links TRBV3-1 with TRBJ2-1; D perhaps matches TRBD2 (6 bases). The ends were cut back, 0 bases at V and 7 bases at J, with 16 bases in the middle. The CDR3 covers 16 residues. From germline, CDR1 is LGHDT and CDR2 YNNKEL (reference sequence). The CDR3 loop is CASSQDKGLSSNEQFF. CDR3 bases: TGTGCCAGCAGCCAAGATAAGGGACTTTCCTCAAATGAGCAGTTCTTC.

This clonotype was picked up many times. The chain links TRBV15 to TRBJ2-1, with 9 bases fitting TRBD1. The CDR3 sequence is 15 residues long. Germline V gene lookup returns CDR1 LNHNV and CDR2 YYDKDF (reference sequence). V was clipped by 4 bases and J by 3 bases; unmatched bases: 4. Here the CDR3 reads CATSNTGQGYNEQFF. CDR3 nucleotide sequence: TGTGCCACCAGCAATACGGGACAGGGCTACAATGAGCAGTTCTTC.

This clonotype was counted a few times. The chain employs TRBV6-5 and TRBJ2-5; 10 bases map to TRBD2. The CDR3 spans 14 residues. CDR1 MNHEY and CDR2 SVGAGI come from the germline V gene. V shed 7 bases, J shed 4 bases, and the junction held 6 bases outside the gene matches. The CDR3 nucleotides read TGTGCCAGCACCTTAGCGGGAGGTTCAGAGACCCAGTACTTC. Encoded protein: CASTLAGGSETQYF.

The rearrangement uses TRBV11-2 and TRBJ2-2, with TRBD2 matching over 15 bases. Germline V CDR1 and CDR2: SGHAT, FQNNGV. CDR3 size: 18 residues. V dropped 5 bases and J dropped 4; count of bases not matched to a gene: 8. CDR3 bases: TGTGCCAGCAGCCTCGGACTAGCGGGAGGGCTCGGCACCGGGGAGCTGTTTTTT. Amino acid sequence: CASSLGLAGGLGTGELFF.

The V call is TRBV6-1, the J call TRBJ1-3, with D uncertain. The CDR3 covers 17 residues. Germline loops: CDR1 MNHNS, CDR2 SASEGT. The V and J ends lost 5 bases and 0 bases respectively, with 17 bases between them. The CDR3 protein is CASSPRPLAFSGNTIYF. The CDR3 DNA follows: TGTGCCAGCAGTCCCCGACCTTTGGCCTTCTCTGGAAACACCATATATTTT.

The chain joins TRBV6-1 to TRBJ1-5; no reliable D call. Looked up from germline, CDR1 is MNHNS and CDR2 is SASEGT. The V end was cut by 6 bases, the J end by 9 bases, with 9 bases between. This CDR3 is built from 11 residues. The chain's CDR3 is CASRDLGPQHF. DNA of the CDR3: TGTGCCAGCAGAGACCTTGGGCCCCAGCATTTT.

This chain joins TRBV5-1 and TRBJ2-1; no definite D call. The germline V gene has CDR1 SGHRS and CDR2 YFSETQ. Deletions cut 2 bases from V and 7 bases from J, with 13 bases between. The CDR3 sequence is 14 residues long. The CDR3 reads CASSFSRLVNEQFF. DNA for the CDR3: TGCGCCAGCAGCTTTAGTAGGCTAGTAAATGAGCAGTTCTTC.

The CDR3 region has the DNA TGTGCCAGCAGCTGGGCGACAGCGGGTCGTGGAGAGCAGTACTTC. It translates to CASSWATAGRGEQYF. This chain joins TRBV7-9 and TRBJ2-7, with D perhaps TRBD2 (6 bases). The CDR3 is made up of 15 amino acids. V gave up 4 bases and J gave up 7 bases, with 20 bases separating them. Looked up from germline, CDR1 is SEHNR and CDR2 is FQNEAQ (reference sequence). Filled out from reference TRBV7-9 and TRBJ2-7, the complete variable domain reads DTGVSQNPRHKITKRGQNVTFRCDPISEHNRLYWYRQTLGQGPEFLTYFQNEAQLEKSRLLSDRFSAERPKGSFSTLEIQRTEQGDSAMYLCASSWATAGRGEQYFGPGTRLTVT.

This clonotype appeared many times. CDR3 DNA sequence: TGTGCCAGCAGCGTAAATAGGGATCAGCCCCAGCATTTT. It translates to CASSVNRDQPQHF. The chain has TRBV9 and TRBJ1-5; D remains unclear. CDR3 size: 13 residues. V lost 1 base to trimming and J lost 5 bases, with 7 bases between them. Germline V gives CDR1 SGDLS, CDR2 YYNGEE.

As DNA, the CDR3 is TGTGCCAGTAGTGGTAGTCCAGGGAACACTGAAGCTTTCTTT. As protein: CASSGSPGNTEAFF. The chain uses TRBV19 and TRBJ1-1, with unresolved D. The V end was cut by 5 bases, the J end by 1 base, with 11 bases between. Germline V gene sequence: CDR1 LNHDA, CDR2 SQIVND (reference sequence). The CDR3 has 14 amino acids.

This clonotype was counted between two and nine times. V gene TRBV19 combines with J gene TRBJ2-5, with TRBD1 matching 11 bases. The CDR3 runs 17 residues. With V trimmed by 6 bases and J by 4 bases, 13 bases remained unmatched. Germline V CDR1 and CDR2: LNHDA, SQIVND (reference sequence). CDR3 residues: CASSVLAMGQGVETQYF. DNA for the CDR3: TGTGCCAGTAGCGTTTTGGCTATGGGACAGGGGGTAGAGACCCAGTACTTC.

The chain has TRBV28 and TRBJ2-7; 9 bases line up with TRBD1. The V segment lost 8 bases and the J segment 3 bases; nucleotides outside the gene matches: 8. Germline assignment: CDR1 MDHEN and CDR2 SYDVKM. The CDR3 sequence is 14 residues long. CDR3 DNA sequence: TGTGCCAGCGGACCGAGGACAGGGGTCTACGAGCAGTACTTC. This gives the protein CASGPRTGVYEQYF.

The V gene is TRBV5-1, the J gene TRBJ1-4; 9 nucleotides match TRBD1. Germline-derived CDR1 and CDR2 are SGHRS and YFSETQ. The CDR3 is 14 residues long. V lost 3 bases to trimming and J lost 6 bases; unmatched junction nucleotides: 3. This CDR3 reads CASSYRQGDEKLFF. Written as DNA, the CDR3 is TGCGCCAGCAGCTATCGACAGGGGGATGAAAAACTGTTTTTT.

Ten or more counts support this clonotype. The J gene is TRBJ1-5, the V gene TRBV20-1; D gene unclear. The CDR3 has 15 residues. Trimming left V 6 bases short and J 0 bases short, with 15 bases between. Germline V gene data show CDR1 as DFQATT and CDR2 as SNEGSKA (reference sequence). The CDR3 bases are TGCAGTGCGAGCGACGCGAGTTATAGCAATCAGCCCCAGCATTTT. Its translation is CSASDASYSNQPQHF.

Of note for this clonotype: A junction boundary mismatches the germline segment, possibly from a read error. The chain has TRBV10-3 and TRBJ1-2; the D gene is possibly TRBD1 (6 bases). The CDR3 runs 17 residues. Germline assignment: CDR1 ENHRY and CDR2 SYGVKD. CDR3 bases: TGTGCCAGCAGTTCCTCTGACAAAACCGGGACACGAGGTGGCTACACCTTC. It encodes CASSSSDKTGTRGGYTF.

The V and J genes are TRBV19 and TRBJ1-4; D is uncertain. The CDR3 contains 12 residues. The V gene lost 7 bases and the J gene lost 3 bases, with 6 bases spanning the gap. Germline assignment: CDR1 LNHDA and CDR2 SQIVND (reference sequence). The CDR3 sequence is CASKGANEKLFF. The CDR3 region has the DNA TGTGCCAGTAAAGGAGCTAATGAAAAACTGTTTTTT. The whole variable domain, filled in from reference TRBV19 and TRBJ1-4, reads DGGITQSPKYLFRKEGQNVTLSCEQNLNHDAMYWYRQDPGQGLRLIYYSQIVNDFQKGDIAEGYSVSREKKESFPLTVTSAQKNPTAFYLCASKGANEKLFFGSGTQLSVL.

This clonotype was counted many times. The CDR3 coding sequence is TGCAGTGCTCGGGGTGCTGCTGGGGCCAACGTCCTGACTTTC. This encodes CSARGAAGANVLTF. The chain joins TRBV20-1 to TRBJ2-6; D may be TRBD2 (5 bases). Germline V gene sequence: CDR1 DFQATT, CDR2 SNEGSKA (reference sequence). The ends were cut back, 5 bases at V and 2 bases at J, with 10 bases in the middle. The CDR3 contains 14 residues.

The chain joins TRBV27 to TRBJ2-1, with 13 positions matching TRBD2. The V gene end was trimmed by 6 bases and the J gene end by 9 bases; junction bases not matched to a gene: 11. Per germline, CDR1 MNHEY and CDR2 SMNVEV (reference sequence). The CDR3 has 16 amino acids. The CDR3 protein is CASSQTSGRLGGEQFF. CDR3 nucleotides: TGTGCCAGCAGCCAGACTAGCGGGAGGCTCGGCGGTGAGCAGTTCTTC.

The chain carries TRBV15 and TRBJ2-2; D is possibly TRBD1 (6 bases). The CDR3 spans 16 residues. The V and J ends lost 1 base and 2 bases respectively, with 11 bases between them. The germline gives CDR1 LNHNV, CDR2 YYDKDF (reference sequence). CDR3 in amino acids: CATSRVKGTNTGELFF. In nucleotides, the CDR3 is TGTGCCACCAGCAGAGTCAAAGGGACAAACACCGGGGAGCTGTTTTTT.

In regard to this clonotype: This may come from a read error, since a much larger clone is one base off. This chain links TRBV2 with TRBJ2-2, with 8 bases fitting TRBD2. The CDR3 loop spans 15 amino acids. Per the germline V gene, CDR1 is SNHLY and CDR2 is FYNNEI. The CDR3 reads CASSRSGSGTGELSF. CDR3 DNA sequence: TGTGCCAGCAGTAGAAGCGGGAGTGGAACCGGGGAGCTGTCTTTT.

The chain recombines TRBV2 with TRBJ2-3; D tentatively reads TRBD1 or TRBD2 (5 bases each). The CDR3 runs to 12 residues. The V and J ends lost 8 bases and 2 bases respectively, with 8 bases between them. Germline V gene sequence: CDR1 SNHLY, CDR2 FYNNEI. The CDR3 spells CASGGDTDTQYF. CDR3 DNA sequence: TGTGCCAGCGGGGGAGACACAGATACGCAGTATTTT.

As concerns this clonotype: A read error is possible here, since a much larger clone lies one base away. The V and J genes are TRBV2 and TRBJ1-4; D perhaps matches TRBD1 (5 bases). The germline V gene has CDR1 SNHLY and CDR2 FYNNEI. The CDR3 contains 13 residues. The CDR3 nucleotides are TGTGCCAGCGGATGGGGGTTTCGTGAAGAACTGTTTTTT. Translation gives CASGWGFREELFF.